A selection of T cell receptor beta chains follows, all from one sample in a study of graft-versus-host responses after intestinal transplantation. The method was immunoSEQ multiplex PCR; TCRdb's version includes in-frame clones alone and lacks a portion of them. The sample shows around 8,000 clones, approximately 30% of them seen only once. Source: alloreactive CD4+ T cells from a mixed lymphocyte reaction culture, taken before intestinal transplant. The receptors were gathered from a human patient who received an intestinal transplant. CDR3s include the opening cysteine and the closing phenylalanine or tryptophan. D genes are given only for firm matches. Rows give clone size only sometimes, using once, few, many, or a class for an expanded clone.

D gene	J gene	clone size	V gene	CDR3 DNA	CDR3 protein
NA	TRBJ2-5	NA	TRBV5-1	TGCGCCAGCTCATACTCAGGCATACAAGAGACCCAGTACTTC	CASSYSGIQETQYF
TRBD1	TRBJ2-7	NA	TRBV9	TGTGCCAGCAGAGACGACAGGGATAGCTCCTACGAGCAGTACTTC	CASRDDRDSSYEQYF
TRBD1	TRBJ2-5	NA	TRBV6-5	TGTGCCAGCAGTTTCCAGACAGGGGTGAAGACCCAGTACTTC	CASSFQTGVKTQYF
TRBD2	TRBJ2-2	medium-sized	TRBV6-5	TGTGCCAGCGGGAGGGCCGGGGAGCTGTTTTTT	CASGRAGELFF
NA	TRBJ1-1	NA	TRBV20-1	TGCAGTGCTAGACGGGAAGAAGCTTTCTTT	CSARREEAFF
NA	TRBJ1-5	NA	TRBV27	TGTGCCAGCAGTTTTCTTAATCAGCCCCAGCATTTT	CASSFLNQPQHF
TRBD2	TRBJ2-3	NA	TRBV18	TGTGCCAGCTCACCACTCGCTAGCGGGAGTAATACGCAGTATTTT	CASSPLASGSNTQYF
NA	TRBJ2-7	NA	TRBV6-6	TGTGCCAGCAGGGAGATCTACGAGCAGTACTTC	CASREIYEQYF
TRBD1	TRBJ1-5	NA	TRBV5-5	TGTGCCAGCAGCCCGACCCCGGGACAGGGGATGGGCAATCAGCCCCAGCATTTT	CASSPTPGQGMGNQPQHF
TRBD2	TRBJ2-7	few	TRBV20-1	TGCAGCTTCCCGGGACTAGAAGAGCAGTACTTC	CSFPGLEEQYF
TRBD1	TRBJ1-5	few	TRBV5-1	TGTGCCAGCAGCCTGACAGGGGAGAATCGTCAGCCCCAGCATTTT	CASSLTGENRQPQHF
TRBD2	TRBJ2-7	NA	TRBV19	TGTGCCAGTAGTATCCTAGCGGGAACGGACGAGCAGTACTTC	CASSILAGTDEQYF
NA	TRBJ2-7	NA	TRBV21-1	TGTGCCAGCAGCAATCCTCCAGGACAGAAGTTTTACGAGCAGTACTTC	CASSNPPGQKFYEQYF
TRBD2	TRBJ2-5	NA	TRBV2	TGTGCCAGCAGTCGGACTAGCGGGAGACCAGGCGAGACCCAGTACTTC	CASSRTSGRPGETQYF
NA	TRBJ1-2	NA	TRBV7-8	TGTGCCAGCAGCTTAGTGGGAGGCCTCGGCTACACCTTC	CASSLVGGLGYTF
NA	TRBJ2-1	few	TRBV5-4	TGTGCCAGCAGAACCGGGACACAGTACAATGAGCAGTTCTTC	CASRTGTQYNEQFF
NA	TRBJ2-7	NA	TRBV28	TGTGCCAGCAGTTCGGAGGTAATTCGCGTCGACGAGCAGTACTTC	CASSSEVIRVDEQYF
NA	TRBJ2-3	medium-sized	TRBV4-2	TGTGCCAGCAGCCAAGAGGTCGCGGGTACAGATACGCAGTATTTT	CASSQEVAGTDTQYF
NA	TRBJ1-2	medium-sized	TRBV5-1	TGCGCCAGCAGCTTGGGATTAGACAGCAGATCAGGTGGCTACACCTTC	CASSLGLDSRSGGYTF
NA	TRBJ2-5	few	TRBV11-2	TGTGCCAGCAGCTTAGATTTCAGGGGCGCGGGTGGAGAGACCCAGTACTTC	CASSLDFRGAGGETQYF
TRBD2	TRBJ2-7	NA	TRBV18	TGTGCCAGCTCACCGGGTAGCGGGGAGCGGGGCTACGAGCAGTACTTC	CASSPGSGERGYEQYF
NA	TRBJ2-2	few	TRBV30	TGTGCCTGGAGTGTATGGCAGGGTTTCACCGGGGAGCTGTTTTTT	CAWSVWQGFTGELFF
TRBD1	TRBJ2-7	NA	TRBV7-3	TGTGCCAGCAGCTTACTTACAGGGGGCGAGCAGTACTTC	CASSLLTGGEQYF
NA	TRBJ2-7	once	TRBV4-2	TGTGCCAGCAGCCAAGTCTTCACAGGGCGCGTGATAGGGACCCGCTACGAGCAGTACTTC	CASSQVFTGRVIGTRYEQYF
TRBD2	TRBJ2-7	NA	TRBV2	TGTGCCAGCGGCTCTAGCGGGATCCCCTACGAGCAGTACTTC	CASGSSGIPYEQYF
NA	TRBJ1-6	few	TRBV6-5	TGTGCCAGCAGTTACTGGGGACACGACGGTTCACCCCTCCACTTT	CASSYWGHDGSPLHF
TRBD2	TRBJ2-3	NA	TRBV7-9	TGTGCCAGCAGCCCCTCCCCAGGAGCGGGAGAGGGCACAGATACGCAGTATTTT	CASSPSPGAGEGTDTQYF
TRBD1	TRBJ1-6	few	TRBV28	TGTGCCAGCAGTGATGGGACAGGGGCTCTCGGCACCTATAATTCACCCCTCCACTTT	CASSDGTGALGTYNSPLHF
TRBD2	TRBJ2-5	few	TRBV28	TGTGCCAGCAGTTTCGGGACTAGGACGCAAGAGACCCAGTACTTC	CASSFGTRTQETQYF
NA	TRBJ2-7	NA	TRBV2	TGTGCCAGCATAGGTGGGAGGTCCTCCTTGGGCGAGCAGTACTTC	CASIGGRSSLGEQYF
NA	TRBJ2-3	NA	TRBV7-6	TGTGCCAGCAGCCTCACAGATACGCAGTATTTT	CASSLTDTQYF
NA	TRBJ2-2	NA	TRBV19	TGTGCCAGTAGTATACGACGGGGCACCGGGGAGCTGTTTTTT	CASSIRRGTGELFF
NA	TRBJ2-7	NA	TRBV9	TGTGCCAGCAGCGTAGAAGGAGGAGACTACGAGCAGTACTTC	CASSVEGGDYEQYF
NA	TRBJ1-3	NA	TRBV6-1	TGTGCCAGCAGCTCCTCCGGGGACTCTGGAAACACCATATATTTT	CASSSSGDSGNTIYF
NA	TRBJ2-2	few	TRBV18	TGTGCCAGCTCACACCGACAGGCCTACACCGGGGAGCTGTTTTTT	CASSHRQAYTGELFF
NA	TRBJ1-3	medium-sized	TRBV18	TGTGCCAGCTCACCTACAGTGTTAGCTGGAAACACCATATATTTT	CASSPTVLAGNTIYF
TRBD2	TRBJ2-7	NA	TRBV28	TGTGCCAGCAGTCCCCATAGCGGGGCTGCCTACGAGCAGTACTTC	CASSPHSGAAYEQYF
TRBD2	TRBJ2-1	NA	TRBV7-6	TGTGCCAGCAGCTTGAGTCTAGCGGGCAATGAGCAGTTCTTC	CASSLSLAGNEQFF
TRBD1	TRBJ2-2	NA	TRBV30	TGTGCCTGGAGTGGGACAGGCGTGAACACCGGGGAGCTGTTTTTT	CAWSGTGVNTGELFF
NA	TRBJ1-5	NA	TRBV5-6	TGTGCCAGCAGCTTATGGGGCCAGGGGAGTGGACAGCCCCAGCATTTT	CASSLWGQGSGQPQHF
NA	TRBJ2-7	NA	TRBV10-3	TGTGCCATCAGTGAGTCGGGGCCCTACGAGCAGTACTTC	CAISESGPYEQYF
NA	TRBJ2-4	medium-sized	TRBV5-1	TGCGCCAGCAGCTTGGAAGAGGGAAACATTCAGTACTTC	CASSLEEGNIQYF
NA	TRBJ1-2	NA	TRBV29-1	TGCAGCGTTCCGGGGTTTCTTGGCTACACCTTC	CSVPGFLGYTF
TRBD1	TRBJ2-3	NA	TRBV6-4	TGTGCCAGCAGTGACGGGACAGGGACAGATACGCAGTATTTT	CASSDGTGTDTQYF
TRBD1	TRBJ2-7	few	TRBV5-3	TGTGCCAGAAGCACCGACAGGGGGCGGACCTACGAGCAGTACTTC	CARSTDRGRTYEQYF
TRBD2	TRBJ2-1	NA	TRBV2	TGTGCCAGCAGTCCAAACCCGGGACTAGCGGGTAATGAGCAGTTCTTC	CASSPNPGLAGNEQFF
NA	TRBJ2-7	NA	TRBV11-2	TGTGCCAGCAGCTTAGGGTCTAGCCGGGGGGCAACCTACGAGCAGTACTTC	CASSLGSSRGATYEQYF
TRBD1	TRBJ2-1	NA	TRBV4-1	TGCGCCAGCAGCCATAGGGGGCCCTACAATGAGCAGTTCTTC	CASSHRGPYNEQFF
NA	TRBJ1-1	NA	TRBV7-9	TGTGCCAGCAGCTTGGGCAGGAACACTGAAGCTTTCTTT	CASSLGRNTEAFF
TRBD1	TRBJ2-3	few	TRBV5-8	TGTGCCAGCAGCTTACAGGGGATGGATACGCAGTATTTT	CASSLQGMDTQYF
TRBD2	TRBJ2-7	few	TRBV5-1	TGCGCCAGCAGCCCCAGCGGGAGGAGTCCCTACGAGCAGTACTTC	CASSPSGRSPYEQYF